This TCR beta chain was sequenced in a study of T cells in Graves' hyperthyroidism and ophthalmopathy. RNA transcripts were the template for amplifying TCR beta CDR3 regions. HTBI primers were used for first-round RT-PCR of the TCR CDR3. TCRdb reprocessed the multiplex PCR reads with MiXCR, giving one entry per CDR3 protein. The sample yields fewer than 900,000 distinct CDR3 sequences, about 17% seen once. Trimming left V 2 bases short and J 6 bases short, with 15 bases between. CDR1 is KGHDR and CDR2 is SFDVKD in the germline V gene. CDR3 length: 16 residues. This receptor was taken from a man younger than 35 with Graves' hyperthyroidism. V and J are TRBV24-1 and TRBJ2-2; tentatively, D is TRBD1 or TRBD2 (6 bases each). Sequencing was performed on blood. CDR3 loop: CATSDWGDTGSGELFF. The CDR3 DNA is TGTGCCACCAGTGATTGGGGGGACACAGGATCCGGGGAGCTGTTTTTT.